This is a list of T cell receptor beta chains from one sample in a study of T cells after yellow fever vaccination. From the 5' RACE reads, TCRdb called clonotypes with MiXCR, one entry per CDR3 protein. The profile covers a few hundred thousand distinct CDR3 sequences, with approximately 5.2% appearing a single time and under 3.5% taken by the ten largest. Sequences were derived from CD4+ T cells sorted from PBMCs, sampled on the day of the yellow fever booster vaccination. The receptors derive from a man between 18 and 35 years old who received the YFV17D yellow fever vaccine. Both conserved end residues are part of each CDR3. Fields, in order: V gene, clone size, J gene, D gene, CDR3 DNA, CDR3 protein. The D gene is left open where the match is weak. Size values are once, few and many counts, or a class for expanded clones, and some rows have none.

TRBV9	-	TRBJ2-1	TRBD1	TGTGCCAGCAGCGCCGAGCGTGGGACAGGATCCAATGAGCAGTTCTTC	CASSAERGTGSNEQFF
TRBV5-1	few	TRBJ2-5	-	TGCGCCAGCAGCTTGGTGGCGGGGACAGAGACCCAGTACTTC	CASSLVAGTETQYF
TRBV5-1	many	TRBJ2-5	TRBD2	TGCGCCAGCAGACCCCAGACTAGCGGAACACAAGAGACCCAGTACTTC	CASRPQTSGTQETQYF
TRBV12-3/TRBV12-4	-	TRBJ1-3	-	TGTGCCAGCATGGTGGGTGCTGGAAACACCATATATTTT	CASMVGAGNTIYF
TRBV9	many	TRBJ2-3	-	TGTGCCAGCAGCGACGGGAGTTCAGATACGCAGTATTTT	CASSDGSSDTQYF
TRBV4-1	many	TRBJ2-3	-	TGCGCCAGCAGCCATGATATGACTCTTAGCACAGATACGCAGTATTTT	CASSHDMTLSTDTQYF
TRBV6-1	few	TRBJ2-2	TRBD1	TGTGCCAGCAGGACAGGGGGCGCGGCCGGGGAGCTGTTTTTT	CASRTGGAAGELFF
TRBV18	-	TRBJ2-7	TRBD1	TGTGCCAGCTCACCCAGGGGGCACGAGCAGTACTTC	CASSPRGHEQYF
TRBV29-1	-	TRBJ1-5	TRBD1	TGCAGCGCCCAGGGACAGGGTGGCCAGCCCCAGCATTTT	CSAQGQGGQPQHF
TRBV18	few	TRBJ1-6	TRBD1	TGTGCCAGCTCGCGGGACAGCCGTTGGGGATCACCCCTCCACTTT	CASSRDSRWGSPLHF
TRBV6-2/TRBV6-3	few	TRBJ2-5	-	TGTGCCAGCAGCCCCGTCGTTAGTTGGGAAGAGACCCAGTACTTC	CASSPVVSWEETQYF
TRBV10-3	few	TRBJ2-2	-	TGTGCCATCAGTACTAGGGACCCCGGGGAGCTGTTTTTT	CAISTRDPGELFF